These 2 T cell receptor beta chains were sequenced from one sample in a study of cytomegalovirus exposure and HLA in healthy donors. Primers for the PCR totalled 60 Vbeta and 13 Jbeta. Profiling relied on immunoSEQ multiplex PCR, and the TCRdb table lists in-frame clones only, not all of them. The sample shows tens of thousands of clones, around 70% of them seen only once. The sequenced material came from PBMCs. Receptors originate from a woman between 55 and 75 years old in good health and CMV-seropositive.

The sample holds a few counts of this clone. V and J are TRBV29-1 and TRBJ2-7; a weak D match, TRBD2 (6 bases). The CDR3 covers 14 residues. Trimming cost V 6 bases and J 1 base, with 16 bases left between them. The germline V gene has CDR1 SQVTM and CDR2 ANQGSEA. CDR3 sequence: CSVSEGTPSYEQYF. In DNA, the CDR3 is TGCAGCGTATCGGAGGGGACCCCTTCCTACGAGCAGTACTTC.

This clone was seen just once. V gene TRBV2 combines with J gene TRBJ2-5; no firm D call. The CDR3 runs to 13 residues. The V gene lost 6 bases and the J gene lost 1 base, with 9 bases spanning the gap. Germline CDR1 and CDR2: SNHLY and FYNNEI. The CDR3 DNA sequence: TGTGCCAGCAGCCTAGTAATCCAAGAGACCCAGTACTTC. This codes for CASSLVIQETQYF. Using reference TRBV2 and TRBJ2-5 for the parts outside the CDR3, the full variable domain is EPEVTQTPSHQVTQMGQEVILRCVPISNHLYFYWYRQILGQKVEFLVSFYNNEISEKSEIFDDQFSVERPDGSNFTLKIRSTKLEDSAMYFCASSLVIQETQYFGPGTRLLVL.